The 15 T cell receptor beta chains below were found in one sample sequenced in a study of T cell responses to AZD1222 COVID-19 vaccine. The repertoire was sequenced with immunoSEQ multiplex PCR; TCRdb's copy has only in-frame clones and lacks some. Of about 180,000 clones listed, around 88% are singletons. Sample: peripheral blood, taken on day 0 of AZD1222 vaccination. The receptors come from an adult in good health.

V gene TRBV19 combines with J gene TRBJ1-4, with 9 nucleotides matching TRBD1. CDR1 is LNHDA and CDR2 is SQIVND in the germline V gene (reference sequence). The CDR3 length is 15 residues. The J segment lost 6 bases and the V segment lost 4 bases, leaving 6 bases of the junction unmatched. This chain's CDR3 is CASSTPGQGHEKLFF. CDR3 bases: TGTGCCAGTAGTACGCCGGGACAGGGCCATGAAAAACTGTTTTTT.

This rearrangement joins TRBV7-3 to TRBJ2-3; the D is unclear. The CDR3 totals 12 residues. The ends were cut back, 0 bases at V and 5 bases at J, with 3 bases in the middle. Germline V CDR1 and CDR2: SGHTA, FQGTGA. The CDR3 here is CASSLTIDTQYF. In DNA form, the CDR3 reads TGTGCCAGCAGCTTAACTATAGATACGCAGTATTTT.

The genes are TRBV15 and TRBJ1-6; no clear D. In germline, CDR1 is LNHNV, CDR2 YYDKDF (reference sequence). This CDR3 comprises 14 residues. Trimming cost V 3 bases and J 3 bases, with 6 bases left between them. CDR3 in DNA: TGTGCCACCAGCAGGGACGTCTATAATTCACCCCTCCACTTT. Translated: CATSRDVYNSPLHF.

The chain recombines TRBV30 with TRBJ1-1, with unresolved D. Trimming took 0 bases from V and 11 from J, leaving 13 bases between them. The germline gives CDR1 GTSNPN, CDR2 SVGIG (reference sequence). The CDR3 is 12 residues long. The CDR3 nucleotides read TGTGCCTGGAGTGTACCGGGGATCCAGGCTTTCTTT. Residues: CAWSVPGIQAFF. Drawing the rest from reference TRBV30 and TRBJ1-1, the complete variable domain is SQTIHQWPATLVQPVGSPLSLECTVEGTSNPNLYWYRQAAGRGLQLLFYSVGIGQISSEVPQNLSASRPQDRQFILSSKKLLLSDSGFYLCAWSVPGIQAFFGQGTRLTVV.

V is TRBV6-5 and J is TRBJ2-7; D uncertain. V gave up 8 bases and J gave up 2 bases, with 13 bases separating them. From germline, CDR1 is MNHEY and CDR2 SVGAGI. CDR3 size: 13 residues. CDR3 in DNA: TGTGCCAGCGGCGGTAGGAGCCCCTACGAGCAGTACTTC. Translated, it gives CASGGRSPYEQYF.

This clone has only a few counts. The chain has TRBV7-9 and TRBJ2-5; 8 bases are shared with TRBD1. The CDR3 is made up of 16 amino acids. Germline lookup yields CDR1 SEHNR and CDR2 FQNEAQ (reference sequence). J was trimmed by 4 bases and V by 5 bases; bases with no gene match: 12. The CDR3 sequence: CASSAWQGQGRETQYF. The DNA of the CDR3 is TGTGCCAGCAGCGCGTGGCAAGGACAGGGTCGAGAGACCCAGTACTTC.

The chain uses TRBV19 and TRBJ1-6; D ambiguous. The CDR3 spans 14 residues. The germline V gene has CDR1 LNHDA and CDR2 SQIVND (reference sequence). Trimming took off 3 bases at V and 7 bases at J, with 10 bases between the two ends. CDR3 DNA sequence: TGTGCCAGTAGTATTTCCGAGTACAATTCACCCCTCCACTTT. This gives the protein CASSISEYNSPLHF. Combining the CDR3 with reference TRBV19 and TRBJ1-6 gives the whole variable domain DGGITQSPKYLFRKEGQNVTLSCEQNLNHDAMYWYRQDPGQGLRLIYYSQIVNDFQKGDIAEGYSVSREKKESFPLTVTSAQKNPTAFYLCASSISEYNSPLHFGNGTRLTVT.

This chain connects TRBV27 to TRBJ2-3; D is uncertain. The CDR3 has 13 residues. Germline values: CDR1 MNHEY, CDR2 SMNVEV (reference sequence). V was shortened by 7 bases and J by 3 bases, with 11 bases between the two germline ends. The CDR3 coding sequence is TGTGCCAGCATGAACAGTGGAACAGATACGCAGTATTTT. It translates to CASMNSGTDTQYF.

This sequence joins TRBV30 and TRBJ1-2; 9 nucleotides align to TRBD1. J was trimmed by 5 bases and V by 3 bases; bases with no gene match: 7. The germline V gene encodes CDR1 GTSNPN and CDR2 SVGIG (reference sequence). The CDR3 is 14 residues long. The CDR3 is CAWRQGAASYGYTF. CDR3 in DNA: TGTGCCTGGAGACAGGGGGCGGCCTCTTATGGCTACACCTTC.

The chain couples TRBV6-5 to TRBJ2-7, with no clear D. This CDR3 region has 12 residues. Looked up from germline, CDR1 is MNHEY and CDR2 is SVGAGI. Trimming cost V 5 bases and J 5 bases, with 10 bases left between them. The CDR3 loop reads CASSTVLHEQYF. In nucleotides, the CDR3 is TGTGCCAGCAGTACTGTACTCCACGAGCAGTACTTC.

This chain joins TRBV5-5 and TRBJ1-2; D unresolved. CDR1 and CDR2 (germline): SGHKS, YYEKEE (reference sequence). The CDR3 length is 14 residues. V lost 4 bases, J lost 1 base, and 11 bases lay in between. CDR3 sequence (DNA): TGTGCCAGCAGCCCTGGAATGCTTAACTATGGCTACACCTTC. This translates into CASSPGMLNYGYTF.

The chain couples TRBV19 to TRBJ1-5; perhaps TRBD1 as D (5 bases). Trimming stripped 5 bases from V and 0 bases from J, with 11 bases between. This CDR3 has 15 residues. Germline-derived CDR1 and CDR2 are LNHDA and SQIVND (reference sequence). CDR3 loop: CASSRQSYSNQPQHF. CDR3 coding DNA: TGTGCCAGTAGTCGACAGAGCTATAGCAATCAGCCCCAGCATTTT.

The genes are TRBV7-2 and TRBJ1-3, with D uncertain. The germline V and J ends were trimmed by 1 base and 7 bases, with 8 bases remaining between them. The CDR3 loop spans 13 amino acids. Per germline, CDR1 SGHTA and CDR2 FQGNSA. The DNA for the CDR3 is TGTGCCAGCAGCTTAGATCCGACCAACACCATATATTTT. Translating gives CASSLDPTNTIYF.

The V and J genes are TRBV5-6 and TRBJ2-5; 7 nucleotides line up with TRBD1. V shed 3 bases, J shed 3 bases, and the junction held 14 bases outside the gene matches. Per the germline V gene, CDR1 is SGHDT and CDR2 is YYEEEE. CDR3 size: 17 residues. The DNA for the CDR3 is TGTGCCAGCAGCTCGATGCTCCGGGACAGATCCGAAGAGACCCAGTACTTC. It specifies CASSSMLRDRSEETQYF.

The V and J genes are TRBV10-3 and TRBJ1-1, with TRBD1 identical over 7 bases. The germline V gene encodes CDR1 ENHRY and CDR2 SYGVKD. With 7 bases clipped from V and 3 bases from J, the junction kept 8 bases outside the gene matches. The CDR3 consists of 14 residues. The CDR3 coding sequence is TGTGCCATCAAGGTCACAGGGACAGACACTGAAGCTTTCTTT. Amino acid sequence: CAIKVTGTDTEAFF.